These T cell receptor beta chains were read from a single sample in a study of T cell repertoires in cytomegalovirus infection. TCRdb reprocessed the reads via MiXCR and lists one record per CDR3 protein. The data show 300,000 to 400,000 distinct CDR3 sequences, approximately 18% seen once. The sequencing sample was made of PBMCs. The receptors were sampled from a human donor in good health (CMV status not recorded). Some clones in this sample may be carry-over from other donors' samples. Each CDR3 is given with its conserved first and last residue. A D gene is named only where the DNA matches it firmly. Part of the rows lack a size; the others show once, few, many or a class for expanded clones.

v_gene	j_gene	d_gene	abundance	CDR3aa	CDR3nt
TRBV7-8	TRBJ2-5	TRBD1	few	CASSLSRQGRQTQYF	TGTGCCAGCAGCTTATCCAGACAGGGTAGACAGACCCAGTACTTC
TRBV19	TRBJ2-7	TRBD2	-	CASSFGGFSYEQYF	TGTGCCAGTAGCTTCGGGGGGTTCTCCTACGAGCAGTACTTC
TRBV29-1	TRBJ2-5	-	-	CSVVGGGETQYF	TGCAGCGTTGTGGGAGGGGGGGAGACCCAGTACTTC
TRBV7-2	TRBJ2-7	-	-	CASSLDALRGEQYF	TGTGCCAGCAGCTTAGACGCTCTTCGGGGCGAGCAGTACTTC
TRBV6-2/TRBV6-3	TRBJ2-5	-	-	CASSYLRAWVQETQYF	TGTGCCAGCAGTTACTTACGGGCATGGGTCCAAGAGACCCAGTACTTC
TRBV7-8	TRBJ1-2	TRBD1	many	CASSLGPRDSYYGYTF	TGTGCCAGCAGCTTGGGCCCCCGGGACAGCTACTATGGCTACACCTTC
TRBV6-5	TRBJ2-7	-	once	CASSYSSPRGGSFYEQYF	TGTGCCAGCAGTTACTCGAGCCCTAGAGGTGGCAGCTTTTACGAGCAGTACTTC
TRBV12-3/TRBV12-4	TRBJ2-4	TRBD2	many	CASSFTSGGAKNIQYF	TGTGCCAGCAGTTTTACTAGCGGGGGAGCCAAAAACATTCAGTACTTC
TRBV2	TRBJ2-3	TRBD2	many	CASRSGTSGPDTQYF	TGTGCCAGCAGGTCCGGGACTAGCGGGCCAGATACGCAGTATTTT
TRBV7-8	TRBJ1-5	-	many	CASSLTVYQPQHF	TGTGCCAGCAGCTTGACAGTCTATCAGCCCCAGCATTTT
TRBV2	TRBJ1-2	TRBD1	-	CASRGGQGVNYGYTF	TGTGCCAGCAGGGGCGGACAGGGGGTCAACTATGGCTACACCTTC
TRBV5-6	TRBJ1-1	-	-	CASSFLQAGNTEAFF	TGTGCCAGCAGTTTCCTCCAGGCGGGTAACACTGAAGCTTTCTTT
TRBV5-6	TRBJ2-3	-	-	CASSSRLRTDTQYF	TGTGCCAGCAGCTCCCGATTACGCACAGATACGCAGTATTTT
TRBV2	TRBJ2-4	TRBD2	-	CASSGISSGEQQYF	TGTGCCAGCAGTGGTATTTCTAGCGGGGAACAGCAGTACTTC
TRBV7-2	TRBJ2-5	-	few	CASSPGVGTQYF	TGTGCCAGCAGCCCAGGTGTAGGGACCCAGTACTTC
TRBV7-8	TRBJ2-5	TRBD1	many	CASSPTWDRSGTQYF	TGTGCCAGCAGTCCAACCTGGGACAGGTCAGGGACCCAGTACTTC
TRBV3-1	TRBJ2-7	-	-	CASMRQGGWAYEQYF	TGTGCCAGCATGAGGCAGGGAGGATGGGCCTACGAGCAGTACTTC
TRBV20-1	TRBJ2-7	-	few	CSARQLLTPYEQYF	TGCAGTGCTAGACAGCTTCTAACCCCCTACGAGCAGTACTTC
TRBV12-3/TRBV12-4	TRBJ2-5	TRBD2	many	CASSQLAGRETQYF	TGTGCCAGCAGCCAACTAGCGGGGAGAGAGACCCAGTACTTC
TRBV29-1	TRBJ2-3	-	few	CSVEPTDTQYF	TGCAGCGTTGAACCCACGGATACGCAGTATTTT
TRBV19	TRBJ1-3	-	few	CASQKTPGTSGNTIYF	TGTGCCAGTCAGAAGACCCCGGGAACCTCTGGAAACACCATATATTTT
TRBV10-3	TRBJ2-7	-	-	CAITRDRGDEQYF	TGTGCCATCACCCGCGACAGAGGGGACGAGCAGTACTTC
TRBV7-9	TRBJ2-5	TRBD2	many	CASSSPGLAVSETQYF	TGTGCCAGCAGCTCCCCGGGACTAGCGGTATCGGAGACCCAGTACTTC
TRBV6-2/TRBV6-3	TRBJ2-7	TRBD2	few	CASSYPLAGDYEQYF	TGTGCCAGCAGTTACCCTCTAGCGGGAGACTACGAGCAGTACTTC
TRBV15	TRBJ1-1	-	-	CATSRYSSRGPPEAFF	TGTGCCACCAGCAGATATTCGTCACGGGGACCTCCTGAAGCTTTCTTT
TRBV20-1	TRBJ2-5	TRBD2	few	CSASRGGAQETQYF	TGCAGTGCTTCTCGCGGGGGGGCACAAGAGACCCAGTACTTC
TRBV4-2	TRBJ2-1	-	few	CASSLIGGGKGYNEQFF	TGTGCCAGCAGCCTAATAGGCGGCGGGAAGGGCTACAATGAGCAGTTCTTC
TRBV6-2/TRBV6-3	TRBJ2-1	TRBD2	-	CASSYDPLSPGGLAPNKPYNEQFF	TGTGCCAGCAGTTACGACCCTCTTTCGCCGGGGGGACTAGCGCCTAATAAACCCTACAATGAGCAGTTCTTC
TRBV7-8	TRBJ2-2	-	many	CASSPWGGRNTGELFF	TGTGCCAGCAGCCCATGGGGGGGCCGGAACACCGGGGAGCTGTTTTTT
TRBV5-1	TRBJ2-7	-	-	CASSLTSVYYEQYF	TGCGCCAGCAGCCTCACGAGTGTCTACTACGAGCAGTACTTC
TRBV7-2	TRBJ2-7	-	many	CASSLAGTYEQYF	TGTGCCAGCAGCTTAGCGGGAACCTACGAGCAGTACTTC
TRBV5-1	TRBJ2-3	TRBD2	-	CASLPGTSGTDTQYF	TGCGCCAGCCTCCCCGGGACTAGCGGCACAGATACGCAGTATTTT
TRBV28	TRBJ2-1	TRBD2	-	CAIGGGSSYNEQFF	TGTGCCATCGGCGGGGGGAGCTCCTACAATGAGCAGTTCTTC
TRBV27	TRBJ2-7	TRBD1	many	CASSLGQGVYEQYF	TGTGCCAGCAGTTTGGGACAGGGGGTCTACGAGCAGTACTTC
TRBV7-2	TRBJ2-7	TRBD2	many	CASSSTSGVNYEQYF	TGTGCCAGCAGCTCGACTAGCGGAGTAAACTACGAGCAGTACTTC